The entry below gives a single TCR beta chain sequence along with its context. The antigen is unknown. The data stem from a study of shared clonotypes between healthy human individuals. Whole-study results and caveats: Sampling included only blood; tissue repertoires likely differ.

This CDR3 comprises 16 residues. The germline V gene encodes CDR1 SGHRS and CDR2 YFSETQ. J lost 2 bases, V lost 2 bases, and 9 bases had no gene match. Libraries were prepared by immunoSEQ multiplex PCR; TCRdb keeps only in-frame clonotypes and omits some of them. Altogether 450,000 to 650,000 clones are present, around 80% being singletons, with the ten largest covering 12%. Source material: PBMCs. The receptor was derived from a woman in her thirties or forties in good health. Some clones in this sample may be carry-over from other donors' samples. The chain combines TRBV5-1 with TRBJ2-7, with 8 bases aligning to TRBD2. The CDR3 DNA sequence: TGCGCCAGCAGCTTAAAGGGCGCTAGCGGGCCCTACGAGCAGTACTTC. Encoded protein: CASSLKGASGPYEQYF.